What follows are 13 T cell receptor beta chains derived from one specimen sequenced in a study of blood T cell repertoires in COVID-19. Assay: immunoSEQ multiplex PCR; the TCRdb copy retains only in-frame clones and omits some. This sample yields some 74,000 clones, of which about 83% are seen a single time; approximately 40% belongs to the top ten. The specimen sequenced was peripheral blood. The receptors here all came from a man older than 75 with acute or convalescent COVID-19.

CDR3 bases: TGTGCCAGCAGACTTAGGACAGGGGGCGACGAGCAGTACTTC. It yields the protein CASRLRTGGDEQYF. This chain uses TRBV27 with TRBJ2-7; TRBD1 matches 11 bases. J lost 5 bases, V lost 6 bases, and 6 bases had no gene match. The CDR3 sequence is 14 residues long. The germline V gene has CDR1 MNHEY and CDR2 SMNVEV (reference sequence).

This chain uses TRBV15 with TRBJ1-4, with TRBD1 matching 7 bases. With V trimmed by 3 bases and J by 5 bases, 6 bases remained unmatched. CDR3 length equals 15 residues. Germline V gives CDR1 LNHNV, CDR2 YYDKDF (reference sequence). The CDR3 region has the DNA TGTGCCACCAGCAGCTCACAGGGGACGAATGAAAAACTGTTTTTT. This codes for CATSSSQGTNEKLFF.

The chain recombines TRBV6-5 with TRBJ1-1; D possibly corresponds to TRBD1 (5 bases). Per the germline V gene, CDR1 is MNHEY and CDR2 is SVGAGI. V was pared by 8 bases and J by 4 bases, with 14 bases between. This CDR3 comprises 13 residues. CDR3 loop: CASQTVLGTEAFF. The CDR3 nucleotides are TGTGCCAGCCAGACAGTCCTGGGCACTGAAGCTTTCTTT.

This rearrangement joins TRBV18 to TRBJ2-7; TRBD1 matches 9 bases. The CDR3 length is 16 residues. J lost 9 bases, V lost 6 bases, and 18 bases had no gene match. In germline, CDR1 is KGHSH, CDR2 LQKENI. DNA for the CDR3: TGTGCCAGCTCCCGCCAACCGGGACAGGGCTCGAACGTGCAGTACTTC. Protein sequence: CASSRQPGQGSNVQYF.

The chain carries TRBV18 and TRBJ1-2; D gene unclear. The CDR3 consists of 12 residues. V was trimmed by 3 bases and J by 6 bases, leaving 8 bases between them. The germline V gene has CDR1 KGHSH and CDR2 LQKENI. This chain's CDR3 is CASSPGIDGYTF. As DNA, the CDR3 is TGTGCCAGCTCACCCGGTATAGATGGCTACACCTTC.

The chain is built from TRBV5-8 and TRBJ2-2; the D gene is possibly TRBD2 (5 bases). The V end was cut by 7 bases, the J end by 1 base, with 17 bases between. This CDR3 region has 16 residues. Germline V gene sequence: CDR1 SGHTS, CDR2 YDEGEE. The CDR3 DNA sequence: TGTGCCAGCGGTACCCTGCTGGCGGGGAACACCGGGGAGCTGTTTTTT. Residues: CASGTLLAGNTGELFF.

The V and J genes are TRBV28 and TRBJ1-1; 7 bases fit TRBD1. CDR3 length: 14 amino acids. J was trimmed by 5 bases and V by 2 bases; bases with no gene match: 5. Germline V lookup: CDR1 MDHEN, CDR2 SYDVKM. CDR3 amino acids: CASSLDRGRTEAFF. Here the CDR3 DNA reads TGTGCCAGCAGTTTAGATAGGGGGCGTACTGAAGCTTTCTTT. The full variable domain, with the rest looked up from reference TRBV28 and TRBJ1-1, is DVKVTQSSRYLVKRTGEKVFLECVQDMDHENMFWYRQDPGLGLRLIYFSYDVKMKEKGDIPEGYSVSREKKERFSLILESASTNQTSMYLCASSLDRGRTEAFFGQGTRLTVV.

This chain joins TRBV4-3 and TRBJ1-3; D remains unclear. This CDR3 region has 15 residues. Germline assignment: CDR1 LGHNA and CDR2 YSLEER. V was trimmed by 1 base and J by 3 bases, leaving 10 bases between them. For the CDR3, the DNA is TGCGCCAGCAGCCAAGGCGCGGTAATTGGAAACACCATATATTTT. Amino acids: CASSQGAVIGNTIYF.

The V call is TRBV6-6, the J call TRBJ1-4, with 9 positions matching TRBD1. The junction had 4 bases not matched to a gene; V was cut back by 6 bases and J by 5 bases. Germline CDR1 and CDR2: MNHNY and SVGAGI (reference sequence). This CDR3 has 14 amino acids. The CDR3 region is CASSQQGANEKLFF. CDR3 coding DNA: TGTGCCAGCAGCCAACAGGGGGCGAATGAAAAACTGTTTTTT.

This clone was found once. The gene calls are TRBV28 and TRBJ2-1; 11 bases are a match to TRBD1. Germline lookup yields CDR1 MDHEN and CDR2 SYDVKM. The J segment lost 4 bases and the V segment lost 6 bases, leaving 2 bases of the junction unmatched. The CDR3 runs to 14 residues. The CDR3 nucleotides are TGTGCCAGCAGGGGACAGGGGGGATACAATGAGCAGTTCTTC. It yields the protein CASRGQGGYNEQFF.

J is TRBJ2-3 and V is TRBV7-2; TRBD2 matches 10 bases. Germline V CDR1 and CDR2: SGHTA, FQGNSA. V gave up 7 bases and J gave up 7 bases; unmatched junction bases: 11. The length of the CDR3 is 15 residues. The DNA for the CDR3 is TGTGCCAGCAACTTGCCCCTAGCGGGAGTCAATACGCAGTATTTT. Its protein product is CASNLPLAGVNTQYF. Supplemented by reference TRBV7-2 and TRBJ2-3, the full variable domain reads GAGVSQSPSNKVTEKGKDVELRCDPISGHTALYWYRQSLGQGLEFLIYFQGNSAPDKSGLPSDRFSAERTGGSVSTLTIQRTQQEDSAVYLCASNLPLAGVNTQYFGPGTRLTVL.

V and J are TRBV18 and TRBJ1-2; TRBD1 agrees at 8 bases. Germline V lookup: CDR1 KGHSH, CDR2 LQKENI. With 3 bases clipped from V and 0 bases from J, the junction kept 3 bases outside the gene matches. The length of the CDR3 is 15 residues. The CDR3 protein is CASSPTGGTNYGYTF. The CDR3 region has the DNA TGTGCCAGCTCACCTACAGGGGGGACTAACTATGGCTACACCTTC. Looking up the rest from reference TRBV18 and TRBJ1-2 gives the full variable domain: NAGVMQNPRHLVRRRGQEARLRCSPMKGHSHVYWYRQLPEEGLKFMVYLQKENIIDESGMPKERFSAEFPKEGPSILRIQQVVRGDSAAYFCASSPTGGTNYGYTFGSGTRLTVV.

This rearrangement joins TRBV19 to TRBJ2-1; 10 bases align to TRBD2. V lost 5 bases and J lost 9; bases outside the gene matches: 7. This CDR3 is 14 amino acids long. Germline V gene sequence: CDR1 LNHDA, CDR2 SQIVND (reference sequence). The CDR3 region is CASSASSGGFEQFF. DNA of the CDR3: TGTGCCAGTAGTGCGTCTAGCGGGGGTTTTGAGCAGTTCTTC.